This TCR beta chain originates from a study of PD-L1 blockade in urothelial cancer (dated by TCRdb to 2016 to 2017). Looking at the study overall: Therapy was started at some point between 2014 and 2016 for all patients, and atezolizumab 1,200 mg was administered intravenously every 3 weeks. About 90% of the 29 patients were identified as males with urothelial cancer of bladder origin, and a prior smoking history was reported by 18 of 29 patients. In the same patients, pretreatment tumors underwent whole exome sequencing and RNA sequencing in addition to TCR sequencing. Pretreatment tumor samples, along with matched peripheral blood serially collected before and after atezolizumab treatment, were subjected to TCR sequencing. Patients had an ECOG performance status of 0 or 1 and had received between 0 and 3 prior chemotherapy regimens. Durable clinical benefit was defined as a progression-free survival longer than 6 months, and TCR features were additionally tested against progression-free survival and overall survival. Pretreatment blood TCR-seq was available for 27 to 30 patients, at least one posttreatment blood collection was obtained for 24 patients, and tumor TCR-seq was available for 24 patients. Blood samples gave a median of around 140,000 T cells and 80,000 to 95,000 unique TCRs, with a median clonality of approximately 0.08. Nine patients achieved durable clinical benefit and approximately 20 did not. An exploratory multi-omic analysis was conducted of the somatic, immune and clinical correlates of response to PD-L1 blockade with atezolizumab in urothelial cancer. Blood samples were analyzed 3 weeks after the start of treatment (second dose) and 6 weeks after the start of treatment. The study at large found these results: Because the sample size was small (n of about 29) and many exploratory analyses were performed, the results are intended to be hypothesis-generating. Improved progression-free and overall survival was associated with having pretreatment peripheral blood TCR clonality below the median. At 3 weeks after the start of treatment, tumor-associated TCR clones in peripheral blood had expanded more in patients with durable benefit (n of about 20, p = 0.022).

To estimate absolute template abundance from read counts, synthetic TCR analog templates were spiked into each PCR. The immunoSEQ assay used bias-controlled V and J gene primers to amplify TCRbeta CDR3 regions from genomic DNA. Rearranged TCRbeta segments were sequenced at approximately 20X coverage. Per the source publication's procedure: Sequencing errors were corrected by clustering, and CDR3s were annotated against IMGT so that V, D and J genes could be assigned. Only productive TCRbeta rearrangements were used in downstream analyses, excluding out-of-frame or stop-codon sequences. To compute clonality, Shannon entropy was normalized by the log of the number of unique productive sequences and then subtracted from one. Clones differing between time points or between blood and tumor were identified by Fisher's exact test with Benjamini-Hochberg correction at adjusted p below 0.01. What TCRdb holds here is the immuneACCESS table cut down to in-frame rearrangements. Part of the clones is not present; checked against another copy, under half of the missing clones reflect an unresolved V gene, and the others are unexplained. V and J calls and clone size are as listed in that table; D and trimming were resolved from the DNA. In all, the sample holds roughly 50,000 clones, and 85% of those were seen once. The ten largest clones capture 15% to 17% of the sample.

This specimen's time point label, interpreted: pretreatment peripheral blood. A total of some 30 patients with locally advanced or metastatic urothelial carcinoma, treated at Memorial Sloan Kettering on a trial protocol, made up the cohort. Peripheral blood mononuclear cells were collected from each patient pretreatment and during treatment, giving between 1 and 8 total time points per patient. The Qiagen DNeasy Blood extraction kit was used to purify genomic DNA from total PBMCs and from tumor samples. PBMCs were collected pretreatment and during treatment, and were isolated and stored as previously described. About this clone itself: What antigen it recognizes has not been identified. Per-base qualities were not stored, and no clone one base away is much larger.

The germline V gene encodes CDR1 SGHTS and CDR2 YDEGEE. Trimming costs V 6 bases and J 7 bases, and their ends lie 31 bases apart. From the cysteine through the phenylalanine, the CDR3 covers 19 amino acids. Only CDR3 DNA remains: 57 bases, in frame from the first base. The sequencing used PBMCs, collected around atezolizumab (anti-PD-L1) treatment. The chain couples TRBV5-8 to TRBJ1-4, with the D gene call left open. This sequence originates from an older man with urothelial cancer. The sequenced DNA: TGTGCCAGCACCCCTCTCAAAATCTTCAGGCTCCCCGAGGGTGAAAAACTGTTTTTT. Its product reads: CASTPLKIFRLPEGEKLFF.